Given below is one T cell receptor beta chain in context. These data originate in a study of OX40 agonist ivuxolimab in advanced cancers. The wider study: Patients received intravenous ivuxolimab every 2 weeks at 0.01 to 10 mg/kg. Subjects had a mean age of 60 years, with a range of 23 to 79; around 80% were male. Partial responses occurred in Three dose-escalation patients, one with hepatocellular carcinoma and two with cutaneous melanoma.

This CDR3 comprises 16 residues. J lost 2 bases, V lost 5 bases, and 4 bases had no gene match. The germline CDR1 and CDR2 sequences are PRHDT and FYEKMQ (reference sequence). Assay used: immunoSEQ multiplex PCR; TCRdb lists only in-frame clones, some missing. The sample includes about 28,000 clones, about 80% seen only once; the top ten take roughly 10%. The sequence derives from an adult with an advanced solid tumor such as melanoma, head and neck, liver or kidney cancer. The sequences come from CD4+ or CD8+ T cells sorted from blood, collected in a trial of the OX40 agonist ivuxolimab. This chain joins TRBV13 and TRBJ2-1; the match to TRBD2 covers 12 bases. CDR3 in amino acids: CASSIGLAGPYNEQFF. The DNA for the CDR3 is TGTGCCAGCAGCATCGGACTAGCGGGACCCTACAATGAGCAGTTCTTC.